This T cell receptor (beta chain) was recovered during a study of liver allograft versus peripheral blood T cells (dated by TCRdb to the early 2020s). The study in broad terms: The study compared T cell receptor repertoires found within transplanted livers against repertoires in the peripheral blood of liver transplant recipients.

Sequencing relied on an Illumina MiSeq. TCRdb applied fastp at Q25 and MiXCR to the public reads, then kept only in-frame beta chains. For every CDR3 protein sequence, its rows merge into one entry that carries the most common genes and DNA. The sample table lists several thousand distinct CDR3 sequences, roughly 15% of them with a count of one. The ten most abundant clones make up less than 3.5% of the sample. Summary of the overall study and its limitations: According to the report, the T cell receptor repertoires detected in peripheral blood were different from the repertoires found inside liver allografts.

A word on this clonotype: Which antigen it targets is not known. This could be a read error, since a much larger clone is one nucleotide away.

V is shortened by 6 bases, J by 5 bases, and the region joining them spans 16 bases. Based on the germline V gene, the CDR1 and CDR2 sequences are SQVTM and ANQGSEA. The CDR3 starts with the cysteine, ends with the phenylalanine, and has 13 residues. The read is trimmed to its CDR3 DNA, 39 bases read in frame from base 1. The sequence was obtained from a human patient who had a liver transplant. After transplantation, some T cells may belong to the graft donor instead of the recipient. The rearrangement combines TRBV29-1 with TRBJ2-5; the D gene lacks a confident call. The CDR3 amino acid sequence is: CSVVGGIHETQYF. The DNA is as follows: TGCAGCGTCGTGGGCGGAATCCATGAGACCCAGTACTTC.